A selection of T cell receptor beta chains follows, all from one sample in a study of T cells in Graves' hyperthyroidism and ophthalmopathy. Each CDR3 protein is one row after TCRdb ran MiXCR on the multiplex PCR reads. This table holds a few hundred thousand distinct CDR3 sequences, around 20% found once. The specimen sequenced was blood. These receptors were taken from a man in his forties or fifties with Graves' ophthalmopathy. The CDR3 runs from the conserved cysteine through the conserved F or W. The D gene is left open where the match is weak. Size is stated for part of the rows, as once, few or many counts, or as a class when the clone is expanded.

V gene	J gene	clone size	D gene	CDR3 DNA	CDR3 protein
TRBV5-1	TRBJ1-1	many	TRBD1	TGCGCCAGCAGCGGGTCAGGGGGGACTGAAGCTTTCTTT	CASSGSGGTEAFF
TRBV29-1	TRBJ2-3	.	TRBD2	TGCAGCGTTTCCCGGACTAGCGGGAGGGCTGATACGCAGTATTTT	CSVSRTSGRADTQYF
TRBV5-1	TRBJ1-1	.	.	TGCGCCAGCAGCCAGACAGTCATGAACACTGAAGCTTTCTTT	CASSQTVMNTEAFF
TRBV6-1	TRBJ2-7	.	.	TGTGCCAGCAATGATCCGCTGATCCCTGTGTCTAGGGAGCAGTACTTC	CASNDPLIPVSREQYF
TRBV13	TRBJ2-3	.	.	TGTGCCAGCAGCTTGACTGGGGGAACTAGCACAGATACGCAGTATTTT	CASSLTGGTSTDTQYF
TRBV28	TRBJ1-2	many	.	TGTGCCAGCAGTCCCGGTGCAGGGGCTAACTATGGCTACACCTTC	CASSPGAGANYGYTF
TRBV15	TRBJ2-4	few	TRBD2	TGTGCCACCAGCAGAGACGGGACTAGCGGGACTTACATTCAGTACTTC	CATSRDGTSGTYIQYF
TRBV2	TRBJ2-7	few	TRBD2	TGTGCCAATTCGGAAAGCGGGGTTTACGACGAGCAGTACTTC	CANSESGVYDEQYF
TRBV19	TRBJ2-7	few	.	TGTGCCAGTAGTATAGGAAACAAGATCTACGAGCAGTACTTC	CASSIGNKIYEQYF
TRBV18	TRBJ2-1	.	TRBD2	TGTGCCAGCTCAGAGGAGCGGGAGGGTGACGAGCAGTTCTTC	CASSEEREGDEQFF
TRBV5-1	TRBJ2-1	.	TRBD2	TGCGCCAGCAGCCCGGGGACTAGCGGGAGGAGGGATGAGCAGTTCTTC	CASSPGTSGRRDEQFF
TRBV12-3/TRBV12-4	TRBJ2-1	.	TRBD2	TGTGCCAGCTTACCGGGACTAGCGGATTTCAATGAGCAGTTCTTC	CASLPGLADFNEQFF
TRBV5-1	TRBJ1-4	.	.	TGCGCCAGCAGCTTGGTCTCCGGTTTGGGAGAAAAACTGTTTTTT	CASSLVSGLGEKLFF
TRBV18	TRBJ2-5	.	TRBD1	TGTGCCAGCTCAGAAACAGGGGGCTACGAGGAAAAAGAGACCCACTACTTC	CASSETGGYEEKETHYF
TRBV18	TRBJ1-5	many	.	TGTGCCAGCTCACCGGGTCAGAATCAGCCCCAGCATTTT	CASSPGQNQPQHF
TRBV29-1	TRBJ1-2	.	.	TGCAGCGTTGAGGCAGATCTCCTTATCTATGGCTACACCTTC	CSVEADLLIYGYTF
TRBV4-2	TRBJ1-3	few	.	TGTGCCAGCAGCCAAGAAGGGACTGCCTCTGGAAACACCATATATTTT	CASSQEGTASGNTIYF
TRBV20-1	TRBJ1-5	.	TRBD1	TGCAGTGCCGACGGACAGGGGGCGCCGGGCAATCAGCCCCAGCATTTT	CSADGQGAPGNQPQHF
TRBV6-4	TRBJ2-3	.	.	TGTGCCAGCAGCCACGGGCCGATGCCAGATACGCAGTATTTT	CASSHGPMPDTQYF
TRBV19	TRBJ2-7	few	.	TGTGCCAGTAGGCCTGGCAGGGCGGCCTACGAGCAGTACTTC	CASRPGRAAYEQYF
TRBV11-2	TRBJ1-3	.	.	TGTGCCAGCAGCCCCGGGATGACCTCTGGAAACACCATATATTTT	CASSPGMTSGNTIYF
TRBV7-9	TRBJ1-2	.	TRBD1	TGTGCCAGCAGCTTACAGGGGGCGGGGGAGTATGGCTACACCTTC	CASSLQGAGEYGYTF
TRBV12-3/TRBV12-4	TRBJ2-3	many	TRBD2	TGTGCCAGCAGTGTGTCTAGCGGGAGTCCAGATACGCAGTATTTT	CASSVSSGSPDTQYF
TRBV30	TRBJ2-1	many	.	TGTGCCTGGAGGTATGGCGGCAATGAGCAGTTCTTC	CAWRYGGNEQFF
TRBV2	TRBJ2-1	many	.	TGTGCCAGCAGTGAAACGGGAGCTGGTAATGAGCAGTTCTTC	CASSETGAGNEQFF